These T cell receptor beta chains were read from a single sample in a study of cytomegalovirus exposure and HLA in healthy donors. Repertoires were generated with immunoSEQ multiplex PCR, while TCRdb's copy carries only in-frame clones and drops some. The sample holds some 98,000 clones, more than 85% seen once. Sequencing used PBMCs. The receptors stem from a man aged 18-30 years in good health and CMV-seropositive. CDR3s include the opening cysteine and the closing phenylalanine or tryptophan. Fields, in order: J gene, V gene, D gene, clone size, CDR3 protein, CDR3 DNA. The D gene is left open where the match is weak. Where a row states a size, it is once, few, many or the class of an expanded clone; other rows omit it.

TRBJ2-3 | TRBV10-3 | TRBD2 | once | CATSGEPSPQYF | TGTGCCACTAGCGGGGAGCCAAGCCCGCAGTATTTT
TRBJ2-7 | TRBV19 | . | . | CASSRDIFYEQYF | TGTGCCAGTAGTAGGGACATTTTCTACGAGCAGTACTTC
TRBJ2-2 | TRBV9 | . | . | CASRGAPGELFF | TGTGCCAGCCGGGGGGCCCCCGGGGAGCTGTTTTTT
TRBJ1-5 | TRBV27 | . | . | CASSLSTGLNQPQHF | TGTGCCAGCAGTTTATCGACCGGACTCAATCAGCCCCAGCATTTT
TRBJ2-3 | TRBV18 | TRBD2 | . | CASSPPRLAGTDTQYF | TGTGCCAGCTCACCACCAAGACTAGCCGGCACAGATACGCAGTATTTT
TRBJ1-6 | TRBV7-2 | . | few | CASSLAWMGARPLHF | TGTGCCAGCAGCTTAGCCTGGATGGGGGCCAGGCCCCTCCACTTT
TRBJ2-5 | TRBV29-1 | TRBD1 | . | CSVEEGGGETQYF | TGCAGCGTTGAAGAAGGGGGCGGGGAGACCCAGTACTTC
TRBJ2-5 | TRBV5-1 | TRBD2 | . | CASSFGLAGGRETQYF | TGCGCCAGCAGCTTCGGACTAGCGGGGGGCCGAGAGACCCAGTACTTC
TRBJ1-3 | TRBV29-1 | . | . | CSVYMQGIGNTIYF | TGCAGCGTTTACATGCAGGGTATCGGAAACACCATATATTTT
TRBJ2-1 | TRBV19 | TRBD2 | . | CASTPGLASNEQFF | TGTGCCAGTACCCCGGGACTAGCTTCAAATGAGCAGTTCTTC
TRBJ2-1 | TRBV5-4 | TRBD2 | once | CASSFAGVGYEQFF | TGTGCCAGCAGCTTTGCGGGAGTGGGGTATGAGCAGTTCTTC
TRBJ1-5 | TRBV5-6 | . | few | CASSLMRSQPQHF | TGTGCCAGCAGCTTGATGCGTAGTCAGCCCCAGCATTTT
TRBJ2-1 | TRBV5-8 | . | . | CASSLRGEQFF | TGTGCCAGCAGCTTGAGGGGTGAGCAGTTCTTC
TRBJ2-3 | TRBV5-4 | . | . | CASSLDPSSTDTQYF | TGTGCCAGCAGCTTGGACCCTAGCAGCACAGATACGCAGTATTTT
TRBJ1-2 | TRBV28 | . | once | CASSLEGFVRGYTF | TGTGCCAGCAGCCTCGAGGGTTTTGTTAGAGGCTACACCTTC
TRBJ1-2 | TRBV7-6 | TRBD1 | once | CASSQGAGYGYTF | TGTGCCAGCAGCCAGGGGGCAGGCTATGGCTACACCTTC
TRBJ2-7 | TRBV6-5 | TRBD2 | . | CASSPTSGSLFEQYF | TGTGCCAGCAGTCCGACTAGCGGGAGTTTATTCGAGCAGTACTTC
TRBJ2-3 | TRBV14 | TRBD1 | . | CASSPRSRGLSTDTQYF | TGTGCCAGCAGTCCAAGATCCAGGGGGCTTAGCACAGATACGCAGTATTTT
TRBJ2-1 | TRBV4-3 | TRBD2 | . | CASSQSYYAGGYNEQFF | TGCGCCAGCAGCCAATCATATTACGCGGGGGGCTACAATGAGCAGTTCTTC
TRBJ1-5 | TRBV19 | TRBD1 | once | CATSGTGGGQPQHF | TGTGCCACTTCCGGGACAGGCGGAGGGCAGCCCCAGCATTTT
TRBJ2-7 | TRBV27 | TRBD2 | . | CASSLAGESYEQYF | TGTGCCAGCAGTCTAGCGGGAGAGTCCTACGAGCAGTACTTC
TRBJ2-7 | TRBV11-2 | TRBD2 | few | CASSAQRENFYEQYF | TGTGCCAGCAGCGCCCAGCGGGAGAACTTCTACGAGCAGTACTTC
TRBJ2-3 | TRBV5-6 | . | . | CASSRQGTDTQYF | TGTGCCAGCAGTAGACAGGGCACAGATACGCAGTATTTT
TRBJ2-7 | TRBV6-1 | TRBD2 | . | CATHSGSGNSYEQYF | TGTGCCACCCATAGCGGGTCTGGCAACTCCTACGAGCAGTACTTC
TRBJ1-2 | TRBV7-2 | . | . | CASSLRRVPDYYNGYTF | TGTGCCAGCAGCTTAAGGAGGGTCCCCGACTACTATAATGGCTACACCTTC
TRBJ2-7 | TRBV5-1 | . | . | CASRGDTYEQYF | TGCGCCAGCAGGGGGGACACCTACGAGCAGTACTTC
TRBJ2-7 | TRBV5-1 | . | . | CASSWISGSTSGEQYF | TGCGCCAGCAGCTGGATTAGCGGATCCACGTCGGGGGAGCAGTACTTC